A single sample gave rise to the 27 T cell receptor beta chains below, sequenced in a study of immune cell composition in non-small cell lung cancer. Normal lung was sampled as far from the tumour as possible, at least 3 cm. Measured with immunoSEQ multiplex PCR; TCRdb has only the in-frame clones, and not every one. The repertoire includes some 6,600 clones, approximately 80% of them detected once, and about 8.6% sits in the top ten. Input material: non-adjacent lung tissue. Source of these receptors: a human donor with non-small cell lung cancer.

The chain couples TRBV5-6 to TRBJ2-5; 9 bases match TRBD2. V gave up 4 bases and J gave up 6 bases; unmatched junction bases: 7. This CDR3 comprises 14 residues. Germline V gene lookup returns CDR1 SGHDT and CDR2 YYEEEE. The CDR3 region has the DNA TGTGCCAGCAGCCTTAGCGGGGGCAGGAAGACCCAGTACTTC. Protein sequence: CASSLSGGRKTQYF.

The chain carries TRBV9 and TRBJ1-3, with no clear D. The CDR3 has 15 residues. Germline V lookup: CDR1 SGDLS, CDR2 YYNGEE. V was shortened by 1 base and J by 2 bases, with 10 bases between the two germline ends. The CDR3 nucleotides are TGTGCCAGCAGCGTAACGCCCGAGCCTGGAAACACCATATATTTT. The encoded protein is CASSVTPEPGNTIYF.

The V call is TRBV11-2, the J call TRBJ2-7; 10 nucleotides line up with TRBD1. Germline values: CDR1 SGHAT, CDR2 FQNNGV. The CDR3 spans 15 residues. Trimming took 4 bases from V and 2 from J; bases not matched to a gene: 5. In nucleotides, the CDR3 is TGTGCCAGCAGCTCACCGGGACAGGGGCCCTACGAGCAGTACTTC. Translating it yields CASSSPGQGPYEQYF.

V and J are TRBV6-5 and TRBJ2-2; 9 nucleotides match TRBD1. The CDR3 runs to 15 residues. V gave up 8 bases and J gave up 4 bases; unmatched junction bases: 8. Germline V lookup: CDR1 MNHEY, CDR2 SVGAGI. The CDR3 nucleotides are TGTGCCAGCTCGGAGACAGGGGGTAGCACCGGGGAGCTGTTTTTT. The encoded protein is CASSETGGSTGELFF.

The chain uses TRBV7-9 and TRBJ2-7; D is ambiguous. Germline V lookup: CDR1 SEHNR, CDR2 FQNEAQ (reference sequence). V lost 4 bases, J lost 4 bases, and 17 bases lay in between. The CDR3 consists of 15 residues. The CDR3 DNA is TGTGCCAGCAGCTACTCGACAACCTTCTCGTACGAGCAGTACTTC. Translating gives CASSYSTTFSYEQYF.

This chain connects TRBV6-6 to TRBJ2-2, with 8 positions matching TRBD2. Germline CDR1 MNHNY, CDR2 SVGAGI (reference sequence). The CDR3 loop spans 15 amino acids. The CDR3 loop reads CATWTLAGNTGELFF. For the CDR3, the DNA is TGTGCTACTTGGACCCTAGCGGGTAACACCGGGGAGCTGTTTTTT.

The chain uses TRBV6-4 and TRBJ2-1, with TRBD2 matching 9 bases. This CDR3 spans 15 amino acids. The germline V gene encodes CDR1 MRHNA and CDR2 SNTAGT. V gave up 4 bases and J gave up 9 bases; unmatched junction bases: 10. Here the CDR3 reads CASSVGLAGSGEQFF. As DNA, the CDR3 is TGTGCCAGCAGTGTTGGGCTAGCGGGATCGGGTGAGCAGTTCTTC.

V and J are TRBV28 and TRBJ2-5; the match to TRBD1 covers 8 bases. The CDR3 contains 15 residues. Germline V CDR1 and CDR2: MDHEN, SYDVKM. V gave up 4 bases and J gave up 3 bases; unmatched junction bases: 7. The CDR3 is CASSSNRDRKETQYF. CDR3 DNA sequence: TGTGCCAGCAGTTCGAACCGGGACAGGAAAGAGACCCAGTACTTC.

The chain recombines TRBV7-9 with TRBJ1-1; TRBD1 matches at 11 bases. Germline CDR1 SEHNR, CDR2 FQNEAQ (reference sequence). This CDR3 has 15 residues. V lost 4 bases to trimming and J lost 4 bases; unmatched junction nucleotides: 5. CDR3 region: CASSWQGQGVTEAFF. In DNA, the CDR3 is TGTGCCAGCAGCTGGCAGGGACAGGGGGTCACTGAAGCTTTCTTT. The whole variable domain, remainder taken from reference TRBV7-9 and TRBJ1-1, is DTGVSQNPRHKITKRGQNVTFRCDPISEHNRLYWYRQTLGQGPEFLTYFQNEAQLEKSRLLSDRFSAERPKGSFSTLEIQRTEQGDSAMYLCASSWQGQGVTEAFFGQGTRLTVV.

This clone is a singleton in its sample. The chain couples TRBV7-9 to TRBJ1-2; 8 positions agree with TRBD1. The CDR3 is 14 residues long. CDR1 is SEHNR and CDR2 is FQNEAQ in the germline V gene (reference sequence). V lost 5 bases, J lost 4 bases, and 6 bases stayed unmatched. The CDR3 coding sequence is TGTGCCAGCAGCCAACTAGACAGGGGCTATGGCTACACCTTC. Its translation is CASSQLDRGYGYTF.

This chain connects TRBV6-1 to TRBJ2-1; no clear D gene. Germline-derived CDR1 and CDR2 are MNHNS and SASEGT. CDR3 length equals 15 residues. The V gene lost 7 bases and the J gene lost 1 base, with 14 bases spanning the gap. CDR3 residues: CASTPLYGSYNEQFF. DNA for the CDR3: TGTGCCAGCACACCTCTCTACGGTTCCTACAATGAGCAGTTCTTC.

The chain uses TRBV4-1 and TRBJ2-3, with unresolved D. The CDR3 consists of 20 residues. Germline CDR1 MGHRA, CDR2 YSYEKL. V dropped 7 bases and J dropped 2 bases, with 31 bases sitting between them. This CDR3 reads CASTKMPPRSVGRVTDTQYF. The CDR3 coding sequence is TGCGCCAGCACCAAAATGCCCCCCCGTTCTGTGGGTCGGGTCACAGATACGCAGTATTTT.

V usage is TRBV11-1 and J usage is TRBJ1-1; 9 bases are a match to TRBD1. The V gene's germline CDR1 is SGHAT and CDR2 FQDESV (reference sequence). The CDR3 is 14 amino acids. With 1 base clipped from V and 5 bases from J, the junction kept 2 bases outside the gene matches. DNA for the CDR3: TGTGCCAGCAGCTTAGACGGGACAGGGACTGAAGCTTTCTTT. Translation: CASSLDGTGTEAFF.

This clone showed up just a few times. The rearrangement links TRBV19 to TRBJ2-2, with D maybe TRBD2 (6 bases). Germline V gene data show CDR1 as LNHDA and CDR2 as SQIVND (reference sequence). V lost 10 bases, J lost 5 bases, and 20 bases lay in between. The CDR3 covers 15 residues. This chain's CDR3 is CATRGADVGTGELFF. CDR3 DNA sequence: TGTGCCACCCGCGGGGCCGACGTGGGAACCGGGGAGCTGTTTTTT.

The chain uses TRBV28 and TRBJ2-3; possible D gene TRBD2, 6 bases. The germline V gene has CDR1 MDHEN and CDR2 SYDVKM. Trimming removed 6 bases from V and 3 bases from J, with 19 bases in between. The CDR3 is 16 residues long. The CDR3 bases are TGTGCCAGCAGCTTGATAAAGGGAGGACGTACAGATACGCAGTATTTT. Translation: CASSLIKGGRTDTQYF.

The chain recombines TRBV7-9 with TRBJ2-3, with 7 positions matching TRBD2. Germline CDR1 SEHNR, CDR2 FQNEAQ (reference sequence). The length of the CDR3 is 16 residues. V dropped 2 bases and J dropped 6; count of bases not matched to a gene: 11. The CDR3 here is CASSLIVAGKGDTQYF. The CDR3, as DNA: TGTGCCAGCAGCTTAATTGTAGCGGGTAAGGGGGATACGCAGTATTTT.

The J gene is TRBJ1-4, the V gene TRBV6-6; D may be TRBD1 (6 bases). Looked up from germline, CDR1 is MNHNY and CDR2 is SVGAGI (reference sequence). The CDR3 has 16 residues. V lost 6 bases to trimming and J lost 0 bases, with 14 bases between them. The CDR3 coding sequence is TGTGCCAGCAGCTGGGACATTGGGGCAACTAATGAAAAACTGTTTTTT. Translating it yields CASSWDIGATNEKLFF.

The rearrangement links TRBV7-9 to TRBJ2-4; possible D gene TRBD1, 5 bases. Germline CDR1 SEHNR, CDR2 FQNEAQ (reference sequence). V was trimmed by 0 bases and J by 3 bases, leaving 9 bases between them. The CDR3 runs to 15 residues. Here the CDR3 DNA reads TGTGCCAGCAGCTTAGCTGGGGCCGGCAAAAACATTCAGTACTTC. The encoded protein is CASSLAGAGKNIQYF.

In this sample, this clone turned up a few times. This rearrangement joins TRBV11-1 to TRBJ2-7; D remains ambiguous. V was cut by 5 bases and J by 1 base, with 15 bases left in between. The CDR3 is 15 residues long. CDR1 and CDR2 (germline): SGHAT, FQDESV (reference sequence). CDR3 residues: CASSPLLQRSYEQYF. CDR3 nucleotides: TGTGCCAGCAGCCCACTACTCCAGCGTTCCTACGAGCAGTACTTC.

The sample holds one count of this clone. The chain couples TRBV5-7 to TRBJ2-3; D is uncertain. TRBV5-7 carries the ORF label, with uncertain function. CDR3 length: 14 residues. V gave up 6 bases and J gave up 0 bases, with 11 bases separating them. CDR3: CASTGATSTDTQYF. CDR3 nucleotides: TGTGCCAGCACCGGAGCCACTAGCACAGATACGCAGTATTTT.

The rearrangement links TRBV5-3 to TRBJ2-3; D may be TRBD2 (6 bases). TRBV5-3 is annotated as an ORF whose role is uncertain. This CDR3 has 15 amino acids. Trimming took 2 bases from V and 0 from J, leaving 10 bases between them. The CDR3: CARSFRLGSTDTQYF. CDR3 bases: TGTGCCAGAAGCTTCAGACTAGGCAGCACAGATACGCAGTATTTT.

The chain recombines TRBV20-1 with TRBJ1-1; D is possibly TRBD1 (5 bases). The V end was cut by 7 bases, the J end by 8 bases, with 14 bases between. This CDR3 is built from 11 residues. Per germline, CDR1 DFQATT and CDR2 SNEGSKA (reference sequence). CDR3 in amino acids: CSGYGRTEAFF. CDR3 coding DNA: TGCAGTGGATATGGGCGGACAGAAGCTTTCTTT.

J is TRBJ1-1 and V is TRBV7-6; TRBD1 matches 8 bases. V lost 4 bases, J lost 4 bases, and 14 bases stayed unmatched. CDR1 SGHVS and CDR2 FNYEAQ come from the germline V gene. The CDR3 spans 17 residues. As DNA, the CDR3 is TGTGCCAGCAGCTCCCGGACAGGGAGCGGCTTATTCACTGAAGCTTTCTTT. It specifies CASSSRTGSGLFTEAFF.

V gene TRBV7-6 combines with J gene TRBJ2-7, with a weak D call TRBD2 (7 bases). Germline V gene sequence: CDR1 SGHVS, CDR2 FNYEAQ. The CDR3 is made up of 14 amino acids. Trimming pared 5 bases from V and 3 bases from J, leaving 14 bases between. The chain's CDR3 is CASSPYREGYEQYF. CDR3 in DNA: TGTGCCAGCAGCCCATACAGGGAGGGCTACGAGCAGTACTTC. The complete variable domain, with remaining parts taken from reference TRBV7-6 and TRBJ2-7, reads GAGVSQSPRYKVTKRGQDVALRCDPISGHVSLYWYRQALGQGPEFLTYFNYEAQQDKSGLPNDRFSAERPEGSISTLTIQRTEQRDSAMYRCASSPYREGYEQYFGPGTRLTVT.

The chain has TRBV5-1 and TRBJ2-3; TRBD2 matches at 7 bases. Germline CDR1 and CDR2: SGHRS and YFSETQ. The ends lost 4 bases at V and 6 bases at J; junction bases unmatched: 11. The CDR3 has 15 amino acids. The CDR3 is CASSPEGGRGDTQYF. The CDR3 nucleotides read TGCGCCAGCAGCCCTGAGGGAGGGCGGGGGGATACGCAGTATTTT.

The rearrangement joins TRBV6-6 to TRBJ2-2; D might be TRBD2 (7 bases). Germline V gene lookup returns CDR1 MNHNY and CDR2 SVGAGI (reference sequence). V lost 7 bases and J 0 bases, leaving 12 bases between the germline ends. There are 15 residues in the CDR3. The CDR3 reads CASTAGASNTGELFF. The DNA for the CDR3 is TGTGCCAGCACTGCGGGGGCTTCGAACACCGGGGAGCTGTTTTTT.

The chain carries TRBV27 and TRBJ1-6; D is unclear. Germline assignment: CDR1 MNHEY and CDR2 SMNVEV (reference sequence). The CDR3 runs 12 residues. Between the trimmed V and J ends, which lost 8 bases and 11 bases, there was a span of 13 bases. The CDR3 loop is CASGLTKTPLHF. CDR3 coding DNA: TGTGCCAGCGGACTAACAAAGACACCCCTCCACTTT.